A selection of T cell receptor beta chains follows, all from one sample in a study of T-cell reconstitution after alpha-beta-depleted transplantation in children. One entry per CDR3 protein, called by TCRdb with MiXCR from the PCR reads. The table lists some 550,000 distinct CDR3 sequences, under 30% of them singletons. The sample in question was PBMCs, mostly from graft donor cells, obtained 360 days after TCRalphabeta/CD19-depleted stem cell transplant. These receptor sequences come from a boy younger than two who had a stem cell transplant for acute myeloid leukemia, so the T cells may come from the graft donor. The conserved cysteine and the conserved F or W are not part of the CDR3 here. Fields, in order: J gene, CDR3 length, V gene, CDR3 protein.

j_call: TRBJ2-3
cdr3_length: 11
v_call: TRBV20-1
cdr3_aa: SARTSGGDTQY

j_call: TRBJ1-1
cdr3_length: 14
v_call: TRBV7-9
cdr3_aa: ASRKAPGPKSPEAF

j_call: TRBJ2-7
cdr3_length: 10
v_call: TRBV7-9
cdr3_aa: ASSLSAGEQY

j_call: TRBJ2-1
cdr3_length: 12
v_call: TRBV12-3/TRBV12-4
cdr3_aa: ASTSGGRYNEQF

j_call: TRBJ2-5
cdr3_length: 13
v_call: TRBV10-3
cdr3_aa: AISSPDSYKKTQY

j_call: TRBJ1-2
cdr3_length: 12
v_call: TRBV7-9
cdr3_aa: ASSLGQASYGYT

j_call: TRBJ2-5
cdr3_length: 9
v_call: TRBV20-1
cdr3_aa: SAELGETQY

j_call: TRBJ1-5
cdr3_length: 12
v_call: TRBV20-1
cdr3_aa: SARRGDSNQPQH

j_call: TRBJ2-1
cdr3_length: 10
v_call: TRBV9
cdr3_aa: ASSVGDNEQF

j_call: TRBJ2-1
cdr3_length: 8
v_call: TRBV6-5
cdr3_aa: ASGADEQF

j_call: TRBJ2-1
cdr3_length: 14
v_call: TRBV6-5
cdr3_aa: ASSYSNSGGYDEQF

j_call: TRBJ2-5
cdr3_length: 14
v_call: TRBV7-2
cdr3_aa: ASSSRQAWAWETQY

j_call: TRBJ2-3
cdr3_length: 12
v_call: TRBV20-1
cdr3_aa: SASLSGRLYTQY

j_call: TRBJ2-1
cdr3_length: 12
v_call: TRBV5-5
cdr3_aa: ASGLQGALNEQF

j_call: TRBJ2-3
cdr3_length: 13
v_call: TRBV6-1
cdr3_aa: ASHIGGRSTDTQY

j_call: TRBJ2-7
cdr3_length: 13
v_call: TRBV27
cdr3_aa: ASSLGQDKSYEQY

j_call: TRBJ1-4
cdr3_length: 14
v_call: TRBV12-3/TRBV12-4
cdr3_aa: ASSPIYEGTNEKLF

j_call: TRBJ2-3
cdr3_length: 11
v_call: TRBV20-1
cdr3_aa: SAPVRPTDTQY

j_call: TRBJ1-1
cdr3_length: 17
v_call: TRBV28
cdr3_aa: ASSFWGQTGVLLSTEAF

j_call: TRBJ1-1
cdr3_length: 11
v_call: TRBV29-1
cdr3_aa: SAGGRMNTEAF

j_call: TRBJ2-7
cdr3_length: 13
v_call: TRBV7-2
cdr3_aa: ASSFRGGGTYEQY

j_call: TRBJ1-2
cdr3_length: 12
v_call: TRBV5-6
cdr3_aa: ASSWGQGDWGYT

j_call: TRBJ2-7
cdr3_length: 14
v_call: TRBV12-3/TRBV12-4
cdr3_aa: ASSPHVGTGYYEQY

j_call: TRBJ1-3
cdr3_length: 12
v_call: TRBV12-3/TRBV12-4
cdr3_aa: ASSEVGPGNTIY

j_call: TRBJ2-3
cdr3_length: 13
v_call: TRBV7-6
cdr3_aa: ASSLRGGSADTQY

j_call: TRBJ1-5
cdr3_length: 13
v_call: TRBV15
cdr3_aa: ATLASGAANQPQH

j_call: TRBJ1-1
cdr3_length: 16
v_call: TRBV6-5
cdr3_aa: ASILLSTARSVDTEAF

j_call: TRBJ2-7
cdr3_length: 13
v_call: TRBV6-2/TRBV6-3
cdr3_aa: ASSSFSGASYEQY

j_call: TRBJ2-1
cdr3_length: 13
v_call: TRBV20-1
cdr3_aa: SALPGGYSYNEQF

j_call: TRBJ2-7
cdr3_length: 11
v_call: TRBV4-2
cdr3_aa: ASSTGQHYEQY

j_call: TRBJ2-7
cdr3_length: 13
v_call: TRBV12-3/TRBV12-4
cdr3_aa: ASSAPGTGSYEQY

j_call: TRBJ2-7
cdr3_length: 13
v_call: TRBV12-3/TRBV12-4
cdr3_aa: ASGGQAGPIYEQY

j_call: TRBJ2-7
cdr3_length: 13
v_call: TRBV18
cdr3_aa: ASSPRQGTENEQY